The entry below gives a single T cell receptor beta chain sequence along with its context. One end of the junction fails to match germline, which may point to a read error. This specimen belongs to a study of T cell changes during pregnancy in multiple sclerosis. This CDR3 comprises 13 residues. Germline V lookup: CDR1 PRHDT, CDR2 FYEKMQ (reference sequence). The protocol was immunoSEQ multiplex PCR, while the TCRdb copy is restricted to in-frame clones and leaves out a portion. This table holds around 31,000 clones, approximately 86% found once. This chain connects TRBV13 to TRBJ2-1, with 10 bases matching TRBD2. This sequence was found in a female donor with multiple sclerosis, enrolled in a pregnancy study. The source was CD8+ T cells from peripheral blood mononuclear cells, collected in the first trimester of pregnancy. The CDR3 loop is CASRLAGGGEQFF. DNA of the CDR3: TGTGCCAGCAGGTTAGCGGGGGGAGGTGAGCAGTTCTTC.